This is a list of T cell receptor beta chains from one sample in a study of OX40 agonist ivuxolimab in advanced cancers. Clones were read by immunoSEQ multiplex PCR, and TCRdb kept only the in-frame ones, dropping some. The sample gives approximately 89,000 clones, around 86% of which show up once; 0.31% is in the top ten. The sequences come from CD4+ or CD8+ T cells sorted from blood, collected in a trial of the OX40 agonist ivuxolimab. Source of these receptors: an adult with an advanced solid tumor such as melanoma, head and neck, liver or kidney cancer. CDR3s include the opening cysteine and the closing phenylalanine or tryptophan. Each record gives: clone size, J gene, CDR3 length, D gene, V gene, CDR3 protein, CDR3 DNA. A D gene is named only where the DNA matches it firmly. Some rows have no size entry. The others give once, few or many, or a class for an expanded clone.

clone size: .; J gene: TRBJ1-1; CDR3 length: 14; D gene: .; V gene: TRBV5-4; CDR3 protein: CASSFSRVNTEAFF; CDR3 DNA: TGTGCCAGCAGCTTCAGCAGGGTGAACACTGAAGCTTTCTTT
clone size: .; J gene: TRBJ2-1; CDR3 length: 15; D gene: TRBD2; V gene: TRBV4-2; CDR3 protein: CASTLGSGGQGEQFF; CDR3 DNA: TGTGCCAGCACCCTGGGTAGCGGGGGCCAGGGGGAGCAGTTCTTC
clone size: .; J gene: TRBJ2-1; CDR3 length: 15; D gene: .; V gene: TRBV5-1; CDR3 protein: CASWMDSSSYNEQFF; CDR3 DNA: TGCGCCAGCTGGATGGATAGTTCCTCCTACAATGAGCAGTTCTTC
clone size: .; J gene: TRBJ2-4; CDR3 length: 14; D gene: TRBD1; V gene: TRBV2; CDR3 protein: CASSGGTGQNIQYF; CDR3 DNA: TGTGCCAGCAGTGGGGGGACAGGGCAAAACATTCAGTACTTC
clone size: .; J gene: TRBJ1-2; CDR3 length: 13; D gene: TRBD1; V gene: TRBV10-3; CDR3 protein: CAISESDRGGYTF; CDR3 DNA: TGTGCCATCAGTGAGTCGGACAGGGGAGGCTACACCTTC
clone size: .; J gene: TRBJ1-6; CDR3 length: 13; D gene: TRBD1; V gene: TRBV5-5; CDR3 protein: CASGQGDGSPLHF; CDR3 DNA: TGTGCCAGCGGACAGGGGGATGGATCACCCCTCCACTTT
clone size: .; J gene: TRBJ2-7; CDR3 length: 12; D gene: .; V gene: TRBV11-3; CDR3 protein: CASSFKRDEQYF; CDR3 DNA: TGTGCCAGCAGCTTTAAAAGGGACGAGCAGTACTTC
clone size: few; J gene: TRBJ2-1; CDR3 length: 17; D gene: .; V gene: TRBV7-2; CDR3 protein: CASSLTRPGTSRNEQFF; CDR3 DNA: TGTGCCAGCAGCCTCACCCGACCTGGGACCTCCCGAAATGAGCAGTTCTTC
clone size: .; J gene: TRBJ2-7; CDR3 length: 15; D gene: TRBD2; V gene: TRBV10-2; CDR3 protein: CASSLTSTLAAEQYF; CDR3 DNA: TGCGCCAGCAGCTTGACAAGCACACTAGCGGCCGAGCAGTACTTC
clone size: .; J gene: TRBJ1-2; CDR3 length: 17; D gene: .; V gene: TRBV7-9; CDR3 protein: CASSPRLGDTFNYGYTF; CDR3 DNA: TGTGCCAGCAGCCCTAGATTGGGGGACACCTTCAACTATGGCTACACCTTC
clone size: .; J gene: TRBJ1-1; CDR3 length: 14; D gene: .; V gene: TRBV5-1; CDR3 protein: CASSLRGGDTEAFF; CDR3 DNA: TGCGCCAGCAGCTTGAGGGGAGGGGACACTGAAGCTTTCTTT
clone size: .; J gene: TRBJ2-5; CDR3 length: 13; D gene: .; V gene: TRBV4-3; CDR3 protein: CASSQGRFETQYF; CDR3 DNA: TGCGCCAGCAGCCAAGGACGGTTTGAGACCCAGTACTTC
clone size: .; J gene: TRBJ1-2; CDR3 length: 13; D gene: TRBD1; V gene: TRBV4-1; CDR3 protein: CASSPQGDYGYTF; CDR3 DNA: TGCGCCAGCAGCCCTCAGGGGGACTATGGCTACACCTTC
clone size: .; J gene: TRBJ1-3; CDR3 length: 17; D gene: .; V gene: TRBV15; CDR3 protein: CATSRESTRESGNTIYF; CDR3 DNA: TGTGCCACCAGCAGAGAGTCCACCAGGGAAAGTGGAAACACCATATATTTT
clone size: .; J gene: TRBJ1-3; CDR3 length: 14; D gene: .; V gene: TRBV6-1; CDR3 protein: CASSEGTAGNTIYF; CDR3 DNA: TGTGCCAGCAGTGAAGGGACCGCCGGAAACACCATATATTTT
clone size: few; J gene: TRBJ2-3; CDR3 length: 14; D gene: .; V gene: TRBV5-1; CDR3 protein: CASSLDGTTDTQYF; CDR3 DNA: TGCGCCAGCAGCTTGGATGGTACCACAGATACGCAGTATTTT